This T cell receptor beta chain originates from a study of cytomegalovirus exposure and HLA in healthy donors. The study's findings and limits: In vitro testing confirmed a few CMV-associated chains as specific for CMV antigens. Approximately 160 TCR beta chains were listed as cytomegalovirus-associated.

The table came from immunoSEQ multiplex PCR; TCRdb's copy has only in-frame clones and leaves some out. The sample lists 110,000 to 150,000 clones, roughly 89% occurring once. Germline CDR1 and CDR2: LNHNV and YYDKDF (reference sequence). V was clipped by 5 bases and J by 3 bases; unmatched bases: 4. This CDR3 is 15 amino acids long. The donors were members of the validation cohort comprising about 130 subjects, separate from the approximately 670-subject first cohort. About this clone itself: Its specificity is unknown.

This sequence was found in a woman aged 18-35 years in good health and CMV-seropositive. The sequencing sample was made of PBMCs. The chain employs TRBV15 and TRBJ2-1, with 10 bases that match TRBD2. In nucleotides, the CDR3 is TGTGCCACCAGCGAAAGCGGGGGGGACTACAATGAGCAGTTCTTC. It codes for CATSESGGDYNEQFF.